This record looks at one T cell receptor (beta chain) sequence and its context. The antigen is undetermined. Data came from immunoSEQ multiplex PCR; TCRdb stores just in-frame clones and leaves some out. The sample comprises some 100,000 clones, around 90% of which are singletons, and around 12% rests with the top ten. This sample is drawn from a study of siplizumab effects on memory and regulatory T cells. Study outcomes and limitations: No functional test confirmed suppression by proliferating siplizumab-culture Tregs. Memory cells that were CD4+ and unstimulated gave rise to alloreactive sequences, which siplizumab significantly reduced.

Germline values: CDR1 SGHTA, CDR2 FQGNSA. The CDR3 totals 16 residues. The J segment lost 3 bases and the V segment lost 1 base, leaving 7 bases of the junction unmatched. This receptor was identified in a human donor in good health. The sample consisted of non-Treg CD4+ T cells sorted from blood. The chain has TRBV7-2 and TRBJ2-7; 9 nucleotides match TRBD2. The CDR3 loop is CASSLGGRASGYEQYF. The CDR3 DNA reads TGTGCCAGCAGCTTAGGCGGGAGGGCCTCCGGCTACGAGCAGTACTTC.